Listed below are T cell receptor beta chains from one sample, sequenced in a study of neurological immune-mediated disorders. Via MiXCR, TCRdb re-called the 5' RACE reads, giving one row per CDR3 protein. Among roughly 45,000 distinct CDR3 sequences listed, about 13% were seen once. The sequenced material came from PBMCs. The receptors derive from a man in his thirties or forties in good health. Each CDR3 is given with its conserved first and last residue. A D gene is named only where the DNA matches it firmly. Only part of the rows carry a size: once, few, many, or a class if the clone is expanded.

size	D	V	J	CDR3	DNA
many	-	TRBV6-1	TRBJ2-7	CACMPPTRSYEQYF	TGTGCCTGCATGCCCCCGACGCGTTCCTACGAGCAGTACTTC
-	-	TRBV4-1	TRBJ2-2	CASSQEGKRNGELFF	TGCGCCAGCAGCCAAGAAGGAAAACGGAATGGGGAGCTGTTTTTT
many	-	TRBV7-9	TRBJ1-1	CASSSTVAEAFF	TGTGCCAGCAGCTCGACCGTGGCGGAAGCTTTCTTT
many	-	TRBV20-1	TRBJ1-2	CSAREKGTETRNYYGYTF	TGCAGTGCTAGAGAAAAGGGCACAGAAACAAGGAACTACTATGGCTACACCTTC
many	-	TRBV27	TRBJ1-1	CASSLSVGRDTEAFF	TGTGCCAGCAGTTTATCGGTGGGGCGGGACACTGAAGCTTTCTTT
many	TRBD2	TRBV5-1	TRBJ2-3	CASSPGSGSADTQYF	TGCGCCAGCAGCCCCGGTAGCGGGAGTGCAGATACGCAGTATTTT
many	TRBD1	TRBV5-1	TRBJ2-7	CASSLWTGSYEQYF	TGCGCCAGCAGCCTGTGGACAGGGTCCTACGAGCAGTACTTC
many	-	TRBV30	TRBJ2-2	CAWSATEAGNTGELFF	TGTGCCTGGAGTGCTACCGAGGCAGGGAACACCGGGGAGCTGTTTTTT
many	-	TRBV24-1	TRBJ1-4	CATSDPTEGSEKLFF	TGTGCCACCAGTGATCCGACGGAGGGGAGTGAAAAACTGTTTTTT
many	-	TRBV21-1	TRBJ2-4	CASSILRDRGWKNIQYF	TGTGCCAGCAGCATACTCCGGGACAGGGGCTGGAAAAACATTCAGTACTTC
-	-	TRBV20-1	TRBJ2-5	CSATDKETQYF	TGTAGTGCTACAGACAAAGAGACCCAGTACTTC
many	-	TRBV7-8	TRBJ2-1	CASSELEGAYNEQFF	TGTGCCAGCAGCGAGTTAGAGGGCGCGTACAATGAGCAGTTCTTC
many	-	TRBV6-2/TRBV6-3	TRBJ2-7	CASSYDRTYEQYF	TGTGCCAGCAGTTACGACCGAACCTACGAGCAGTACTTC
many	-	TRBV20-1	TRBJ2-7	CSASPEGGTSYEQYF	TGCAGTGCTAGCCCGGAAGGGGGAACCTCCTACGAGCAGTACTTC
many	TRBD1	TRBV10-3	TRBJ2-3	CAISGGQGTDTQYF	TGTGCCATCAGTGGGGGACAGGGGACAGATACGCAGTATTTT
many	-	TRBV20-1	TRBJ2-2	CSARDPRTGGELFF	TGCAGTGCTAGAGATCCTAGGACTGGTGGGGAGCTGTTTTTT
many	TRBD2	TRBV5-1	TRBJ2-3	CASSRGLAGADTQYF	TGCGCCAGCAGTCGGGGACTAGCGGGTGCAGATACGCAGTATTTT
many	TRBD1	TRBV3-1	TRBJ1-2	CASSQDGTGGYGYTF	TGTGCCAGCAGCCAAGATGGGACAGGAGGCTATGGCTACACCTTC
many	-	TRBV7-9	TRBJ1-2	CASSLVVLGGPFYGYTF	TGTGCCAGCAGCTTAGTTGTTTTGGGTGGACCCTTTTATGGCTACACCTTC
many	-	TRBV27	TRBJ1-1	CASSPLWGLGNTEAFF	TGTGCCAGCAGTCCATTATGGGGGCTTGGGAACACTGAAGCTTTCTTT
many	-	TRBV20-1	TRBJ2-3	CSARDEAGVSDTQYF	TGCAGTGCTAGAGATGAAGCGGGCGTCTCAGATACGCAGTATTTT
many	-	TRBV5-1	TRBJ1-1	CASSFGVREVTEAFF	TGCGCCAGCAGCTTCGGTGTGAGGGAGGTGACTGAAGCTTTCTTT
many	-	TRBV24-1	TRBJ2-5	CATSDWTGRAQETQYF	TGTGCCACCAGTGATTGGACAGGGAGGGCCCAAGAGACCCAGTACTTC
many	-	TRBV3-1	TRBJ1-1	CASSHGAMNTEAFF	TGTGCCAGCAGCCACGGAGCCATGAACACTGAAGCTTTCTTT
-	TRBD2	TRBV7-3	TRBJ2-1	CASSLYGTSGMSSYNEQFF	TGTGCCAGCAGCTTATACGGGACTAGCGGGATGAGCTCCTACAATGAGCAGTTCTTC
many	-	TRBV7-2	TRBJ1-5	CASSLDSSNQPQHF	TGTGCCAGCAGCCTGGACAGTAGCAATCAGCCCCAGCATTTT
many	TRBD2	TRBV10-3	TRBJ2-3	CAISEKSSGSGDTQYF	TGTGCCATCAGTGAGAAATCTAGCGGGAGTGGGGATACGCAGTATTTT
many	-	TRBV5-1	TRBJ1-1	CASSLDGGHTEAFF	TGCGCCAGCAGCTTGGATGGAGGTCACACTGAAGCTTTCTTT
few	-	TRBV7-2	TRBJ2-1	CASSLAMEGSYNEQFF	TGTGCCAGCAGCTTAGCGATGGAGGGCTCCTACAATGAGCAGTTCTTC
-	-	TRBV7-3	TRBJ2-2	CANRQNTNTGEPFF	TGTGCCAACAGACAGAATACGAACACCGGGGAGCCGTTTTTT
many	-	TRBV7-2	TRBJ1-3	CASSLFGGAGSGNTIYF	TGTGCCAGCAGCTTATTTGGGGGCGCCGGGAGTGGAAACACCATATATTTT
many	-	TRBV9	TRBJ2-3	CASSVTNPDTQYF	TGTGCCAGCAGCGTAACAAATCCGGATACGCAGTATTTT
many	TRBD1	TRBV7-2	TRBJ1-5	CASSSTGASQPQHF	TGTGCCAGCAGCTCAACAGGGGCTTCTCAGCCCCAGCATTTT
-	TRBD2	TRBV20-1	TRBJ2-2	CSAIPGRADTGELFF	TGCAGTGCTATCCCCGGGAGGGCCGACACCGGGGAGCTGTTTTTT
many	TRBD2	TRBV6-5	TRBJ2-7	CASSMSGVVWYEQYF	TGTGCCAGCAGTATGAGCGGGGTGGTATGGTACGAGCAGTACTTC
many	TRBD2	TRBV29-1	TRBJ2-1	CSVTNVHQREGLSNEQFF	TGCAGCGTCACCAACGTCCACCAGCGGGAGGGCCTATCGAATGAGCAGTTCTTC
many	-	TRBV21-1	TRBJ2-1	CASTGRQGGYNEQFF	TGTGCCAGCACGGGTAGACAGGGCGGCTACAATGAGCAGTTCTTC
many	TRBD1	TRBV20-1	TRBJ2-2	CSAPGTGRTGELFF	TGCAGTGCCCCCGGGACAGGGCGCACCGGGGAGCTGTTTTTT